This note documents a single T cell receptor beta chain sequence. Its antigen is not identified. The data are from a study of cytomegalovirus exposure and HLA in healthy donors. Study-level information: Early released data had tens of millions of unique TCRs, all coming from HLA-typed donors.

Use of 60 Vbeta and 13 Jbeta primers characterized the PCR. The assay was immunoSEQ multiplex PCR, and TCRdb's table has in-frame clones only and misses some. The table lists fewer than 150,000 clones, about 75% of them singletons, with approximately 4% in the top ten. Findings and limits, study-wide: Researchers had no immune exposure information except CMV serostatus available. A later analysis reportedly found that, within productive TCRs, an Asian-associated ancestry cluster had fewer N-insertions than the mean observed across the roughly 730 donors. Clonal expansion, a later analysis showed, was greater in HLA-associated TCR beta chains than in equally common others.

The CDR3 extends over 14 amino acids. Germline CDR1 reads GTSNPN; CDR2 reads SVGIG (reference sequence). The ends were cut back, 1 base at V and 1 base at J, with 10 bases in the middle. The chain combines TRBV30 with TRBJ1-2, with a weak D call TRBD1 (5 bases). This receptor was obtained from a man younger than 35 in good health and CMV-seronegative. Sequencing was done on a sample of PBMCs. The CDR3 loop reads CAWSGVGGNYGYTF. As DNA, the CDR3 is TGTGCCTGGAGTGGGGTCGGGGGTAACTATGGCTACACCTTC. The full variable domain, completed using reference TRBV30 and TRBJ1-2, is SQTIHQWPATLVQPVGSPLSLECTVEGTSNPNLYWYRQAAGRGLQLLFYSVGIGQISSEVPQNLSASRPQDRQFILSSKKLLLSDSGFYLCAWSGVGGNYGYTFGSGTRLTVV.